This T cell receptor beta chain was sequenced for a study of beta chain features in type 1 diabetes. The authors sorted CD4+ naive, central memory, regulatory and stem cell-like memory cells via CD45RO/CCR7/CD25/CD127/CD95/CD27. The CDR3 runs 17 residues. With 5 bases removed from V and 5 bases from J, the gap between germline ends came to 24 bases. CDR1 is MDHEN, CDR2 SYDVKM, per germline. The study reverse transcribed the entire isolated RNA, so it sequenced expressed TCRB transcripts. Some clones are missing from TCRdb's copy, which holds only in-frame ones; the method was immunoSEQ multiplex PCR. The table includes approximately 250,000 clones, approximately 24% detected once. To note about this clone: Its target is not known.

General study points: Patients with Type 1 diabetes showed moderately but significantly shorter TCRB CDR3s in all four CD4+ subsets.

Source material: naive CD4+ T cells from blood. The rearrangement links TRBV28 to TRBJ2-5; possibly TRBD1 for D (6 bases). This TCR derives from a woman in her 30s with type 1 diabetes. The DNA of the CDR3 is TGTGCCAGCAGTCCGCGTAGGGCCACAGGGTTTGGCGAGACCCAGTACTTC. Translated: CASSPRRATGFGETQYF. Drawing the rest from reference TRBV28 and TRBJ2-5, the complete variable domain is DVKVTQSSRYLVKRTGEKVFLECVQDMDHENMFWYRQDPGLGLRLIYFSYDVKMKEKGDIPEGYSVSREKKERFSLILESASTNQTSMYLCASSPRRATGFGETQYFGPGTRLLVL.